Described below is a single T cell receptor (beta chain) sequence and its context. Its antigen is as yet unknown. This sample is drawn from a study of PD-1 blockade in classical Hodgkin lymphoma. Brentuximab vedotin exposure varied among the patients, all of whom had relapsed after autologous stem cell transplantation. TCRdb keeps only in-frame clones here, not all; method: immunoSEQ multiplex PCR. The sample yields 57,000 or so clones, more than 70% seen once. General study findings and limits: Researchers reported that CD4+ TCR diversity, though not CD8+, rose significantly by C4D1.

Germline CDR1 is MNHNY and CDR2 is SVGAGI (reference sequence). V trimming: 6 bases; J trimming: 7 bases; junction bases outside the gene matches: 0. There are 12 residues in the CDR3. The genes are TRBV6-6 and TRBJ1-6, with 7 bases fitting TRBD1. This clonotype was sampled from a human donor with classical Hodgkin lymphoma. This sample comprised peripheral blood mononuclear cells (PBMCs), obtained at baseline. The CDR3 sequence is CASRDRNSPLHF. The CDR3 coding sequence is TGTGCCAGCAGGGACAGGAATTCACCCCTCCACTTT.